The 10 T cell receptor beta chains presented below share a single source sample, sequenced in a study of control samples from healthy donors and cancer patients. Sequencing used immunoSEQ multiplex PCR; TCRdb keeps in-frame clones, though not all of them. The sample comprises tens of thousands of clones, about 88% of which are singletons, and about 1.6% rests with the top ten. The sample taken for sequencing was PBMCs. The receptors derive from a woman aged 35 to 49 with lung cancer.

This chain's CDR3 is CASSEGGKETQYF. For the CDR3, the DNA is TGTGCCAGCAGTGAAGGGGGTAAAGAGACCCAGTACTTC. The chain has TRBV2 and TRBJ2-5, with D unresolved. The CDR3 length is 13 residues. The V and J ends lost 1 base and 3 bases respectively, with 6 bases between them. The germline CDR1 and CDR2 sequences are SNHLY and FYNNEI.

The table lists this clone with a count of one. Other DNA sequences in the sample encode the same CDR3. The rearrangement joins TRBV19 to TRBJ2-1; maybe TRBD2 (5 bases). The CDR3 is 12 amino acids. CDR1 and CDR2 from the germline V gene are LNHDA and SQIVND (reference sequence). The V and J ends lost 5 bases and 8 bases respectively, with 10 bases between them. The CDR3 DNA reads as TGTGCCAGTAGTCTCGGAGCGGATGAGCAGTTCTTC. It encodes CASSLGADEQFF.

The chain recombines TRBV4-3 with TRBJ2-1; 14 nucleotides match TRBD2. The J segment lost 9 bases and the V segment lost 1 base, leaving 5 bases of the junction unmatched. The germline V gene has CDR1 LGHNA and CDR2 YSLEER. The CDR3 has 16 amino acids. The DNA of the CDR3 is TGCGCCAGCAGCCAAGGAGAGGGGACTAGCGGGAGTGAGCAGTTCTTC. It translates to CASSQGEGTSGSEQFF.

The chain joins TRBV7-9 to TRBJ1-1, with 7 bases lining up with TRBD1. Germline V lookup: CDR1 SEHNR, CDR2 FQNEAQ (reference sequence). The ends lost 5 bases at V and 12 bases at J; junction bases unmatched: 12. The CDR3 spans 13 residues. The CDR3 spells CASSLSENRGTFF. In DNA form, the CDR3 reads TGTGCCAGCAGCCTATCCGAAAACAGGGGAACTTTCTTT.

V is TRBV10-3 and J is TRBJ2-7, with TRBD1 matching 7 bases. The length of the CDR3 is 14 residues. Trimming removed 3 bases from V and 2 bases from J; junction bases left unmatched: 4. In germline, CDR1 is ENHRY, CDR2 SYGVKD. The CDR3 bases are TGTGCCATCAGTGAAACCGGGACAGCCTACGAGCAGTACTTC. Encoded protein: CAISETGTAYEQYF.

This clone was observed a single time. The chain uses TRBV7-2 and TRBJ1-2, with 7 bases matching TRBD1. The CDR3 runs to 13 residues. Germline values: CDR1 SGHTA, CDR2 FQGNSA. The V and J ends lost 2 bases and 5 bases, in that order; junction bases with no gene match: 2. The CDR3 protein is CASSLTGEYGYTF. CDR3 in DNA: TGTGCCAGCAGCTTAACAGGGGAATATGGCTACACCTTC. Together with reference TRBV7-2 and TRBJ1-2, the CDR3 gives the full variable domain: GAGVSQSPSNKVTEKGKDVELRCDPISGHTALYWYRQSLGQGLEFLIYFQGNSAPDKSGLPSDRFSAERTGGSVSTLTIQRTQQEDSAVYLCASSLTGEYGYTFGSGTRLTVV.

The J gene is TRBJ1-1, the V gene TRBV18; tentatively, D is TRBD1 (6 bases). Germline V CDR1 and CDR2: KGHSH, LQKENI. The CDR3 has 15 amino acids. With 4 bases removed from V and 3 bases from J, the gap between germline ends came to 15 bases. CDR3 DNA: TGTGCCAGCTCACTAAGACAGGCCGGGGACACTGAAGCTTTCTTT. Translated: CASSLRQAGDTEAFF.

The V gene is TRBV10-3, the J gene TRBJ2-7; possible D gene TRBD1, 6 bases. The V gene lost 4 bases and the J gene lost 2 bases, with 15 bases spanning the gap. This CDR3 spans 15 amino acids. Germline V gene lookup returns CDR1 ENHRY and CDR2 SYGVKD. Written as DNA, the CDR3 is TGTGCCATCAGTGCGGATAGGGGGAGAGCCTACGAGCAGTACTTC. This encodes CAISADRGRAYEQYF.

V usage is TRBV19 and J usage is TRBJ2-1; TRBD2 matches at 7 bases. Looked up from germline, CDR1 is LNHDA and CDR2 is SQIVND (reference sequence). The CDR3 runs 17 residues. V gave up 5 bases and J gave up 5 bases; unmatched junction bases: 15. The CDR3 DNA reads as TGTGCCAGTAGTGCCAGAGGGCGGGGGACTTACAACAATGAGCAGTTCTTC. Its translation is CASSARGRGTYNNEQFF.

The rearrangement joins TRBV5-5 to TRBJ1-4; D is possibly TRBD1 (6 bases). This CDR3 contains 15 residues. The germline V and J ends were trimmed by 2 bases and 4 bases, with 12 bases remaining between them. Germline CDR1 is SGHKS and CDR2 is YYEKEE (reference sequence). CDR3 in amino acids: CASSLLGGDNEKLFF. DNA of the CDR3: TGTGCCAGCAGCTTATTAGGGGGGGATAATGAAAAACTGTTTTTT.